The clone carrying this TCR beta chain was observed a handful of times. Its target is unknown. This record comes from a study of T cell repertoires in cytomegalovirus infection. The wider study: Recently identified HLA-C-restricted CMV epitopes were used, and well-studied HLA-B-restricted CMV epitopes were used as well. It can be stated that public TCR beta signatures indicated CMV infection as well as a matching HLA type. Study findings and constraints: The ex vivo response was dominated by HLA-C-restricted CMV-specific TCR beta clonotypes. Carriage of CMV together with the relevant HLA was identifiable through cumulative public TCR beta family frequency.

TCRdb analysed the reads with MiXCR anew, one entry per CDR3 protein. This table has hundreds of thousands of distinct CDR3 sequences, roughly 42% appearing once. The CDR3 length is 14 residues. CDR1 is SGHTA, CDR2 FQGNSA, per germline. With 5 bases clipped from V and 8 bases from J, the junction kept 11 bases outside the gene matches. The sample consisted of cultured PBMCs, taken from culture after CMV antigen stimulation. J is TRBJ1-2 and V is TRBV7-2; 7 nucleotides line up with TRBD1. The TCR comes from a human donor in good health (CMV status not recorded). Some clones in this sample may be carry-over from other donors' samples. CDR3 residues: CASSRKGAAGGYTF. CDR3 sequence (DNA): TGTGCCAGCAGCCGGAAGGGGGCGGCGGGGGGCTACACCTTC.